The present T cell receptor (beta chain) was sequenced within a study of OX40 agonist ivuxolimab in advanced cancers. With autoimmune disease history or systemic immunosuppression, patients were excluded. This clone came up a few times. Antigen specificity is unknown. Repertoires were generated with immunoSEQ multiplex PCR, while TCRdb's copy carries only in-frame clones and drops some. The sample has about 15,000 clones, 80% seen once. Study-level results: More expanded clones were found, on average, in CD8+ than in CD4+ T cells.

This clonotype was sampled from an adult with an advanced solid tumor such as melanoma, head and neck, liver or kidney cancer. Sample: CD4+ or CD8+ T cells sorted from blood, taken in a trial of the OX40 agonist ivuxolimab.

The CDR3 reads CASSVTATAGLRPQHF. The CDR3 nucleotides read TGTGCCAGCAGTGTAACCGCGACAGCCGGCCTCAGGCCCCAGCATTTT. V gene TRBV6-1 combines with J gene TRBJ1-5; D is possibly TRBD1 (5 bases). V lost 4 bases and J lost 9, with 22 bases in between. From germline, CDR1 is MNHNS and CDR2 SASEGT. The CDR3 covers 16 residues.